This T cell receptor beta chain is drawn from a study of T cells in Graves' hyperthyroidism and ophthalmopathy. Study background: The authors collected peripheral blood at initial diagnosis, before any treatment.

In this sample, this clonotype turned up many times. Antigen unknown. Germline V gene lookup returns CDR1 SGHDN and CDR2 FVKESK. Trimming took off 0 bases at V and 1 base at J, with 15 bases between the two ends. CDR3 size: 17 residues. Points from the study as a whole: The majority of expanded thyroid clonotypes above 0.001 also appeared in blood.

Patients with uncontrolled infections, other autoimmune diseases, pregnancy or lactation were excluded. Cells are PBMCs isolated from around 10 ml of fresh blood. Amplification targeted TCR beta CDR3 regions from RNA transcripts. First-round RT-PCR targeting the TCR CDR3 was performed with the HTBI primer set. Via MiXCR, TCRdb re-called the multiplex PCR reads, giving one row per CDR3 protein. Here the sample spans 370,000 or so distinct CDR3 sequences, about 13% being singletons. This clonotype was obtained from a man younger than 45 with Graves' hyperthyroidism that later progressed to Graves' ophthalmopathy. Sequenced input: blood. The chain links TRBV14 to TRBJ1-1; D is unclear. CDR3 residues: CASSQDLLQAENTEAFF. CDR3 nucleotide sequence: TGTGCCAGCAGCCAAGATCTTTTGCAGGCGGAGAACACTGAAGCTTTCTTT.